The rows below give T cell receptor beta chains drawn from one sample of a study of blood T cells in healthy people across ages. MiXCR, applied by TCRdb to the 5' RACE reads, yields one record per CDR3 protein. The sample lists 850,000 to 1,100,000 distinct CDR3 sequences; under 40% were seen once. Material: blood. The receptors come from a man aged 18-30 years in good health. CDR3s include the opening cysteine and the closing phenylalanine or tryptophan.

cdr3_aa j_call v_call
CASSLLASGGHNEQFF TRBJ2-1 TRBV11-2
CASSPGAGEIQETQYF TRBJ2-5 TRBV6-6
CASRGFSTEAFF TRBJ1-1 TRBV6-2/TRBV6-3
CASSSLSGGTQYF TRBJ2-3 TRBV5-1
CASSYKGGTANGYTF TRBJ1-2 TRBV6-2/TRBV6-3
CASGNTGVQDTQYF TRBJ2-3 TRBV5-5
CASSLFSGIPSGYTF TRBJ1-2 TRBV7-2
CASSLAGYGNEKLFF TRBJ1-4 TRBV27
CASSLGGVNQPQHF TRBJ1-5 TRBV27
CASSYTQQLNYGYTF TRBJ1-2 TRBV6-6
CASSPAPGQGGGMDTEAFF TRBJ1-1 TRBV18
CSVDGLAGGTDTQYF TRBJ2-3 TRBV29-1
CASSLSGGWTGELFF TRBJ2-2 TRBV28
CASSLGPDPNTEAFF TRBJ1-1 TRBV5-1
CASSRPGQSNEQFF TRBJ2-1 TRBV4-2
CASSYDQRGYGYTF TRBJ1-2 TRBV7-3
CASRRRQGVWETQYF TRBJ2-5 TRBV6-5
CASSQRDRVYNEQYF TRBJ2-7 TRBV16